This T cell receptor beta chain was recorded in a study of T cell responses to AZD1222 COVID-19 vaccine. Study-wide results and caveats: Clonal diversity was possibly underestimated, and white British individuals and females predominated among donors.

This clone is a singleton in its sample. The antigen is unknown. The table came from immunoSEQ multiplex PCR; TCRdb's copy has only in-frame clones and leaves some out. The sample records roughly 190,000 clones, 90% to 95% being singletons. V lost 3 bases to trimming and J lost 6 bases; unmatched junction nucleotides: 2. The CDR3 is 13 amino acids. CDR1 and CDR2 from the germline V gene are LNHDA and SQIVND (reference sequence). The source is an adult who received the MenACWY meningococcal vaccine as a control. Material: peripheral blood, obtained 28 days after the second dose of the MenACWY control vaccine. This sequence joins TRBV19 and TRBJ1-5; TRBD1 agrees at 7 bases. CDR3 bases: TGTGCCAGTAGTATCGACAGGGCTCAGCCCCAGCATTTT. Translation gives CASSIDRAQPQHF.